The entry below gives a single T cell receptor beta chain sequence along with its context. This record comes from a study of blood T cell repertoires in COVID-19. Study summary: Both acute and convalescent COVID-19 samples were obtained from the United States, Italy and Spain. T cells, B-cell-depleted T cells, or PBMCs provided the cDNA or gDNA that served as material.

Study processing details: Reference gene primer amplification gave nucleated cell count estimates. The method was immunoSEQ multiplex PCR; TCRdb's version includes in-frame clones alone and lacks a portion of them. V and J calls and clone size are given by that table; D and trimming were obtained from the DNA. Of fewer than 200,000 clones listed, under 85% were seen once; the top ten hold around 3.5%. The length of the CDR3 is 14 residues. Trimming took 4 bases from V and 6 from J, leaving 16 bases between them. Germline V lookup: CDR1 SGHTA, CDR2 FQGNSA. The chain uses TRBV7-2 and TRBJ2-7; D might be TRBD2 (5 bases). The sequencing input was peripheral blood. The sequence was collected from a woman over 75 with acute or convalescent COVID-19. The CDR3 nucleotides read TGTGCCAGCAGCTCCTCCACTAGTGCCAGCGAGCAGTACTTC. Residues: CASSSSTSASEQYF.